Following are 24 T cell receptor beta chains from one sample sequenced in a study of identical twins. Via MiXCR, TCRdb re-called the 5' RACE reads, giving one row per CDR3 protein. Of approximately 490,000 distinct CDR3 sequences listed, about a fifth are singletons. This sample also appeared in a second study, on yellow fever vaccine responses in identical twins.

The sample consisted of CD4+ T cells sorted from blood. The receptors were sampled from a woman younger than 30 in good health.

The chain carries TRBV2 and TRBJ2-5, with D perhaps assigned TRBD1 or TRBD2 (6 bases each). The germline gives CDR1 SNHLY, CDR2 FYNNEI. Trimming removed 6 bases at V and 4 bases at J, with 18 bases between. The CDR3 consists of 15 residues. The CDR3: CASSRGGFVGETQYF. The CDR3 nucleotides are TGTGCCAGCAGCCGAGGGGGGTTTGTTGGAGAGACCCAGTACTTC.

Only a few counts were recorded for this clonotype. V gene TRBV5-1 combines with J gene TRBJ2-6; D call uncertain. The CDR3 extends over 16 amino acids. In germline, CDR1 is SGHRS, CDR2 YFSETQ. Trimming left V 5 bases short and J 1 base short, with 13 bases between. The CDR3 DNA follows: TGCGCCAGCAGACCAAGACTCGTTTCTGGGGCCAACGTCCTGACTTTC. Translation: CASRPRLVSGANVLTF.

CDR3 region: CASSGDYTTGELFF. The CDR3 nucleotides are TGTGCCAGCAGCGGCGACTATACCACCGGGGAGCTGTTTTTT. V usage is TRBV9 and J usage is TRBJ2-2, with D perhaps TRBD2 (5 bases). CDR1 is SGDLS and CDR2 is YYNGEE in the germline V gene. This CDR3 contains 14 residues. Deletions cut 3 bases from V and 4 bases from J, with 10 bases between.

This clonotype was seen a few times. The chain is built from TRBV7-2 and TRBJ2-1, with 13 bases that match TRBD2. The germline V gene has CDR1 SGHTA and CDR2 FQGNSA. Trimming at V came to 1 base and at J to 9 bases, leaving 3 bases not matched to a gene. This CDR3 has 15 amino acids. CDR3 nucleotides: TGTGCCAGCAGCTTAGAAGGGACTAGCGGGACTGAGCAGTTCTTC. Amino acid sequence: CASSLEGTSGTEQFF.

V and J are TRBV6-2 or TRBV6-3 and TRBJ2-7; 14 nucleotides match TRBD2. The V segment lost 6 bases and the J segment 6 bases; nucleotides outside the gene matches: 7. Germline CDR1 MNHEY, CDR2 SVGEGT. This CDR3 is built from 15 residues. CDR3 loop: CASSPGTSGGREQYF. In DNA form, the CDR3 reads TGTGCCAGCAGCCCCGGGACTAGCGGGGGCCGCGAGCAGTACTTC.

This clonotype came up many times. The V gene is TRBV5-1, the J gene TRBJ1-1, with D unclear. V gave up 5 bases and J gave up 1 base, with 3 bases separating them. CDR1 and CDR2 from the germline V gene are SGHRS and YFSETQ. This CDR3 spans 11 amino acids. This CDR3 reads CASRRNTEAFF. CDR3 nucleotides: TGCGCCAGCAGGAGGAACACTGAAGCTTTCTTT.

This clonotype was counted between two and nine times. The chain couples TRBV28 to TRBJ2-2, with a possible D match to TRBD1 (6 bases). The CDR3 runs 16 residues. Per the germline V gene, CDR1 is MDHEN and CDR2 is SYDVKM. Trimming took off 3 bases at V and 2 bases at J, with 13 bases between the two ends. The CDR3 DNA follows: TGTGCCAGCAGTTTTTTGGGGGCAGGAAACACCGGGGAGCTGTTTTTT. Its protein product is CASSFLGAGNTGELFF.

This sequence joins TRBV12-3 or TRBV12-4 and TRBJ2-2; TRBD1 aligns across 9 bases. This CDR3 comprises 15 residues. J lost 4 bases, V lost 4 bases, and 4 bases had no gene match. CDR3 loop: CASSYRQGGTGELFF. The DNA of the CDR3 is TGTGCCAGCAGTTATAGACAGGGGGGCACCGGGGAGCTGTTTTTT.

The chain combines TRBV5-1 with TRBJ2-5, with D perhaps being TRBD1 or TRBD2 (5 bases each). The CDR3 totals 14 residues. The V gene lost 4 bases and the J gene lost 5 bases, with 15 bases spanning the gap. Germline assignment: CDR1 SGHRS and CDR2 YFSETQ. The DNA for the CDR3 is TGCGCCAGCAGCCCCCGGTCGGGGACCGAGACCCAGTACTTC. It specifies CASSPRSGTETQYF. The variable domain in full, completed from reference TRBV5-1 and TRBJ2-5, reads KAGVTQTPRYLIKTRGQQVTLSCSPISGHRSVSWYQQTPGQGLQFLFEYFSETQRNKGNFPGRFSGRQFSNSRSEMNVSTLELGDSALYLCASSPRSGTETQYFGPGTRLLVL.

This clonotype was counted a few times. This sequence joins TRBV6-1 and TRBJ2-1; 13 bases fit TRBD2. Germline V gene data show CDR1 as MNHNS and CDR2 as SASEGT. CDR3 size: 16 residues. V gave up 6 bases and J gave up 9 bases; unmatched junction bases: 11. The CDR3 nucleotides are TGTGCCAGCAGAGGTCCCACTAGCGGGGGGGCCGCTGAGCAGTTCTTC. This codes for CASRGPTSGGAAEQFF.

V usage is TRBV6-1 and J usage is TRBJ2-5; possible D gene TRBD2, 6 bases. There are 14 residues in the CDR3. V was cut by 6 bases and J by 1 base, with 12 bases left in between. Germline V lookup: CDR1 MNHNS, CDR2 SASEGT. The CDR3 nucleotides are TGTGCCAGCAGCCTTCCGGGACTCCAAGAGACCCAGTACTTC. Translated: CASSLPGLQETQYF.

The rearrangement links TRBV24-1 to TRBJ2-2; 8 bases map to TRBD1. V dropped 0 bases and J dropped 3; count of bases not matched to a gene: 5. This CDR3 region has 17 residues. Germline CDR1 reads KGHDR; CDR2 reads SFDVKD. The CDR3 DNA sequence: TGTGCCACCAGTGATTTGCGGACAGGGCGTGACACCGGGGAGCTGTTTTTT. Translation gives CATSDLRTGRDTGELFF.

This clonotype was seen a handful of times. The CDR3: CASSPSLRDTGELFF. CDR3 bases: TGCGCCAGCAGCCCCAGCCTGCGGGACACCGGGGAGCTGTTTTTT. The genes are TRBV5-1 and TRBJ2-2; weak D call: TRBD2 (5 bases). With 4 bases removed from V and 3 bases from J, the gap between germline ends came to 13 bases. The CDR3 has 15 residues. Germline values: CDR1 SGHRS, CDR2 YFSETQ.

The chain uses TRBV28 and TRBJ2-7, with D tentatively TRBD1 (6 bases). This CDR3 comprises 13 residues. Germline V gene lookup returns CDR1 MDHEN and CDR2 SYDVKM. Trimming pared 6 bases from V and 3 bases from J, leaving 12 bases between. As DNA, the CDR3 is TGTGCCAGCAGCCGTCCGGACAGCTACGAGCAGTACGTC. Protein sequence: CASSRPDSYEQYV.

This clonotype has a handful of counts. This chain uses TRBV29-1 with TRBJ2-3; weak D call: TRBD2 (5 bases). This CDR3 is built from 13 residues. V was clipped by 4 bases and J by 2 bases, with 10 bases between them. The germline gives CDR1 SQVTM, CDR2 ANQGSEA. The CDR3 is CSVVRTLTDTQYF. CDR3 nucleotide sequence: TGCAGCGTTGTTAGGACTCTCACAGATACGCAGTATTTT.

Only a few counts were recorded for this clonotype. The V gene is TRBV2, the J gene TRBJ1-1; weak D call: TRBD1 (6 bases). This CDR3 contains 14 residues. Trimming cost V 6 bases and J 2 bases, with 13 bases left between them. The V gene's germline CDR1 is SNHLY and CDR2 FYNNEI. CDR3 in DNA: TGTGCCAGCAGGAAAACAGGGATTAACACTGAAGCTTTCTTT. Amino acid sequence: CASRKTGINTEAFF.

The chain is built from TRBV28 and TRBJ2-3, with TRBD1 matching over 8 bases. V lost 7 bases, J lost 2 bases, and 11 bases stayed unmatched. Germline CDR1 and CDR2: MDHEN and SYDVKM. CDR3 length equals 16 residues. The CDR3 spells CASTPGGTGVTDTQYF. The DNA of the CDR3 is TGTGCCAGCACCCCAGGTGGGACAGGAGTCACAGATACGCAGTATTTT.

The J gene is TRBJ2-5, the V gene TRBV12-3 or TRBV12-4; D is undetermined. The CDR3 spans 14 residues. Between the trimmed V and J ends, which lost 3 bases and 1 base, there was a span of 9 bases. The chain's CDR3 is CASSFLPFQETQYF. In nucleotides, the CDR3 is TGTGCCAGCAGTTTCCTTCCCTTCCAAGAGACCCAGTACTTC.

The J gene is TRBJ2-1, the V gene TRBV11-3, with a weak D call TRBD2 (5 bases). With 1 base removed from V and 6 bases from J, the gap between germline ends came to 13 bases. CDR1 SGHNT and CDR2 YENEEA come from the germline V gene. The CDR3 loop spans 15 amino acids. The DNA of the CDR3 is TGTGCCAGCAGCTTAGCGGAGGTTTGGGGCAATGAGCAGTTCTTC. This translates into CASSLAEVWGNEQFF.

The sample holds a few counts of this clonotype. The chain has TRBV7-9 and TRBJ1-2; 10 nucleotides agree with TRBD1. Germline V gene sequence: CDR1 SEHNR, CDR2 FQNEAQ (reference sequence). The trim removed 5 bases at V and 6 bases at J, leaving 6 bases unmatched. There are 14 residues in the CDR3. In DNA form, the CDR3 reads TGTGCCAGCAGCCACCGGGACAGGGGCGATGGCTACACCTTC. It specifies CASSHRDRGDGYTF.

This clonotype has ten or more counts. The chain is built from TRBV5-1 and TRBJ1-1; no reliable D call. CDR1 SGHRS and CDR2 YFSETQ come from the germline V gene. The V end lost 1 base, the J end lost 0 bases, and 10 bases lay between the germline ends. The CDR3 spans 15 residues. Written as DNA, the CDR3 is TGCGCCAGCAGCTTGCACAGCGCAGTGAACACTGAAGCTTTCTTT. Protein: CASSLHSAVNTEAFF.

The rearrangement links TRBV5-5 to TRBJ2-1; D uncertain. The CDR3 is made up of 13 amino acids. Trimming left V 4 bases short and J 8 bases short, with 13 bases between. Germline CDR1 SGHKS, CDR2 YYEKEE (reference sequence). The CDR3 sequence: CASSGSKLDEQFF. CDR3 nucleotide sequence: TGTGCCAGCAGCGGGTCCAAGCTGGATGAGCAGTTCTTC.

The chain uses TRBV5-4 and TRBJ2-3, with 8 bases aligning to TRBD2. Germline lookup yields CDR1 SGHNT and CDR2 YYREEE (reference sequence). J was trimmed by 4 bases and V by 0 bases; bases with no gene match: 7. The CDR3 has 16 amino acids. This CDR3 reads CASSLGSGGASDTQYF. The CDR3 DNA follows: TGTGCCAGCAGCTTGGGGTCCGGGGGGGCCTCAGATACGCAGTATTTT.

This clonotype was detected only a few times. The chain employs TRBV10-3 and TRBJ2-2, with 9 bases aligning to TRBD2. CDR3 size: 14 residues. Looked up from germline, CDR1 is ENHRY and CDR2 is SYGVKD. V lost 7 bases, J lost 7 bases, and 7 bases stayed unmatched. The chain's CDR3 is CAITSGVIDGELFF. DNA for the CDR3: TGTGCCATCACTAGCGGGGTAATTGACGGGGAGCTGTTTTTT.